The present entry profiles one T cell receptor (beta chain) with its context. Its antigen remains unknown. This record comes from a study of breast tumors, draining lymph nodes, adjacent tissues. General study results and limits: Tumors had less TCR diversity than lymph nodes, more than nontumor tissue.

Each CDR3 protein is one row after TCRdb ran MiXCR on the multiplex PCR reads. The data show about 14,000 distinct CDR3 sequences, around 59% seen once. The CDR3 spans 14 residues. Germline CDR1 SNHLY, CDR2 FYNNEI. Trimming removed 10 bases from V and 6 bases from J; junction bases left unmatched: 14. The sequenced material came from tumor-adjacent breast tissue. The rearrangement joins TRBV2 to TRBJ2-7; 8 bases align to TRBD2. This receptor was taken from a female donor with breast cancer. Some clones in this sample may be carry-over from other donors' samples. The CDR3 spells CAIRAGASGGEQYF. The CDR3 DNA is TGTGCCATCAGAGCCGGGGCCAGCGGGGGCGAGCAGTACTTC.